Presented here are 7 T cell receptor beta chains from one specimen sequenced in a study of blood T cell repertoires in COVID-19. Method: immunoSEQ multiplex PCR; TCRdb's copy keeps in-frame clones and lacks some. This table holds around 300,000 clones, roughly 89% found once. The source material was PBMCs or T cells enriched from blood (not recorded which). Receptor source: a woman aged 40 to 50 who had recovered from COVID-19.

The chain has TRBV7-2 and TRBJ2-1; 8 bases match TRBD1. The CDR3 extends over 18 amino acids. The V and J ends lost 3 bases and 0 bases, in that order; junction bases with no gene match: 10. Germline CDR1 and CDR2: SGHTA and FQGNSA. This chain's CDR3 is CASSFRTGKLISYNEQFF. The CDR3 coding sequence is TGTGCCAGCAGCTTCCGGACAGGGAAGTTAATCTCCTACAATGAGCAGTTCTTC. The whole variable domain, filled in from reference TRBV7-2 and TRBJ2-1, reads GAGVSQSPSNKVTEKGKDVELRCDPISGHTALYWYRQSLGQGLEFLIYFQGNSAPDKSGLPSDRFSAERTGGSVSTLTIQRTQQEDSAVYLCASSFRTGKLISYNEQFFGPGTRLTVL.

The V gene is TRBV4-1, the J gene TRBJ1-1, with 10 bases lining up with TRBD1. CDR3 length: 15 amino acids. V lost 4 bases and J lost 2; bases outside the gene matches: 4. The V gene's germline CDR1 is MGHRA and CDR2 YSYEKL. CDR3 protein: CASSLRDRGNTEAFF. In nucleotides, the CDR3 is TGCGCCAGCAGCCTCCGGGACAGGGGTAACACTGAAGCTTTCTTT.

CDR3 protein: CASRGQIESPLHF. The DNA of the CDR3 is TGTGCCAGTAGGGGACAGATAGAATCACCCCTCCACTTT. The V call is TRBV19, the J call TRBJ1-6; 7 bases fit TRBD1. The CDR3 totals 13 residues. Trimming cost V 6 bases and J 10 bases; bases outside gene matches: 6. Germline CDR1 is LNHDA and CDR2 is SQIVND (reference sequence).

The chain links TRBV19 to TRBJ1-2; 11 positions agree with TRBD1. There are 16 residues in the CDR3. V was clipped by 8 bases and J by 2 bases; unmatched bases: 10. Germline CDR1 LNHDA, CDR2 SQIVND (reference sequence). The CDR3 reads CASRTGGYNGNYGYTF. CDR3 sequence (DNA): TGTGCCAGTCGGACAGGGGGCTATAATGGAAACTATGGCTACACCTTC.

This chain uses TRBV6-4 with TRBJ1-1; 8 bases match TRBD1. V was clipped by 10 bases and J by 3 bases; unmatched bases: 16. The CDR3 is 16 amino acids. CDR1 and CDR2 from the germline V gene are MRHNA and SNTAGT. CDR3: CAIGDRRGAWDTEAFF. The CDR3 DNA is TGTGCCATAGGGGACAGGAGGGGGGCCTGGGACACTGAAGCTTTCTTT.

A remark on this clone: The sample has other DNA sequences that encode this CDR3 too. This chain joins TRBV3-1 (or the pseudogene TRBV3-2) and TRBJ1-2; 10 positions match TRBD1. Germline V CDR1 and CDR2: LGHDT, YNNKEL (reference sequence). The CDR3 sequence is 14 residues long. Trimming removed 1 base from V and 5 bases from J; junction bases left unmatched: 1. The DNA for the CDR3 is TGTGCCAGCAGCCAAGGACAGGGGGCGTATGGCTACACCTTC. Translation: CASSQGQGAYGYTF.

The sample holds many counts of this clone. J is TRBJ2-7 and V is TRBV6-6, with a weak D call TRBD2 (5 bases). The CDR3 consists of 17 residues. Trimming stripped 5 bases from V and 1 base from J, with 21 bases between. From germline, CDR1 is MNHNY and CDR2 SVGAGI (reference sequence). Written as DNA, the CDR3 is TGTGCCAGCAGTCCCGGAGTGGGCGGCGGGCAATCCTACGAGCAGTACTTC. Translating gives CASSPGVGGGQSYEQYF.